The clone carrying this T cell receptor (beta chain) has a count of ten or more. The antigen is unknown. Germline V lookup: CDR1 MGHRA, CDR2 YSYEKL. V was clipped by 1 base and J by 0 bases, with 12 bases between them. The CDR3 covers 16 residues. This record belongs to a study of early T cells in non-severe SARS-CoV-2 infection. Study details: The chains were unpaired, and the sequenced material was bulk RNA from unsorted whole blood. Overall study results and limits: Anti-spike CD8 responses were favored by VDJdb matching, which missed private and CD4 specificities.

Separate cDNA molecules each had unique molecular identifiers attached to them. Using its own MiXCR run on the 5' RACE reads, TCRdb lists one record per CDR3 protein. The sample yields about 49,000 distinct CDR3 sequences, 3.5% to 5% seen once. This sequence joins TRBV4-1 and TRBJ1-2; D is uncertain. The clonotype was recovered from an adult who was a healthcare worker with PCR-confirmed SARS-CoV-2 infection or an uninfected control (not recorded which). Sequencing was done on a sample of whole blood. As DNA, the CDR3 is TGCGCCAGCAGCCAAGGACACCTCGAAGCTAACTATGGCTACACCTTC. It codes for CASSQGHLEANYGYTF.